This T cell receptor (beta chain) was recovered during a study of cytomegalovirus exposure and HLA in healthy donors. General observations from the study: It was assumed in the presence/absence analyses that sequencing depth was roughly uniform across donors.

Vbeta (60) and Jbeta (13) primers were used in the PCR. Clones were read by immunoSEQ multiplex PCR, and TCRdb kept only the in-frame ones, dropping some. In the table there are under 150,000 clones, about 63% of which are singletons. Per germline, CDR1 SGDLS and CDR2 YYNGEE. The V segment lost 1 base and the J segment 7 bases; nucleotides outside the gene matches: 5. The CDR3 has 15 residues. About this clone itself: Its specificity is not known.

Material for sequencing was PBMCs. V gene TRBV9 combines with J gene TRBJ2-1; 10 bases are shared with TRBD2. This receptor was identified in a man aged 25-45 years in good health and CMV-seropositive. This chain's CDR3 is CASSVRLAGGNEQFF. In DNA, the CDR3 is TGTGCCAGCAGCGTAAGACTAGCGGGTGGTAATGAGCAGTTCTTC.